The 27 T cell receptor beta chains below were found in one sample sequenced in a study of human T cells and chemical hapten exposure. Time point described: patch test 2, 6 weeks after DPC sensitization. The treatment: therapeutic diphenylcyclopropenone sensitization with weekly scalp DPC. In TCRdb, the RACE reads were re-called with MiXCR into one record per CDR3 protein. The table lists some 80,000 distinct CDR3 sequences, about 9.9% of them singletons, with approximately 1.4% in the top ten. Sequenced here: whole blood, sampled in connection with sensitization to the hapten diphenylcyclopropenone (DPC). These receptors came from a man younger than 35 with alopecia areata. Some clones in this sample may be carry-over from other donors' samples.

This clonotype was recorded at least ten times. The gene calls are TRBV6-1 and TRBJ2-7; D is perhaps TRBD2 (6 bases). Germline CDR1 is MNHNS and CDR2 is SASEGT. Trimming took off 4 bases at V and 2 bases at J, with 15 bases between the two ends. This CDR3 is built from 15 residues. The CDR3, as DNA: TGTGCCAGCAGTGGGCGGGGAAAGGCCCCCTACGAGCAGTACGTC. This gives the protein CASSGRGKAPYEQYV.

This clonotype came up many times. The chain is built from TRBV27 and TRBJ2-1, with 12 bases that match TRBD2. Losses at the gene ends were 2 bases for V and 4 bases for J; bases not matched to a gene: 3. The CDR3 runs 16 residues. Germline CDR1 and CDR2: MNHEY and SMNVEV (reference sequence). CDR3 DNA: TGTGCCAGCAGTTTACCGACTAGCGGGGGTTACAATGAGCAGTTCTTC. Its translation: CASSLPTSGGYNEQFF.

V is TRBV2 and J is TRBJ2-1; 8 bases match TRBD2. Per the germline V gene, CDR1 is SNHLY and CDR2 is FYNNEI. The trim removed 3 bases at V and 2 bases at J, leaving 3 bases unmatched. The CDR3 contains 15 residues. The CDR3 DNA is TGTGCCAGCAGTGATTCTAGCGGGCCCTACAATGAGCAGTTCTTC. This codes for CASSDSSGPYNEQFF.

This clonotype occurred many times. The CDR3 sequence is CASSQGGNLFYNEQFF. In DNA form, the CDR3 reads TGTGCCAGCAGCCAGGGGGGGAATCTCTTCTACAATGAGCAGTTCTTC. The gene calls are TRBV11-2 and TRBJ2-1; D assignment may be TRBD1 or TRBD2 (7 bases each). Germline CDR1 reads SGHAT; CDR2 reads FQNNGV. The V end was cut by 5 bases, the J end by 3 bases, with 17 bases between. This CDR3 comprises 16 residues.

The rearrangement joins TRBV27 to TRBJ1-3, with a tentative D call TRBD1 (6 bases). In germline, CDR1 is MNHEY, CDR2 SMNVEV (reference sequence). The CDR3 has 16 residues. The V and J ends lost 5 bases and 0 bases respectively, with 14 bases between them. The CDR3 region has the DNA TGTGCCAGCAGTCCCAGGGGATACTACTCTGGAAACACCATATATTTT. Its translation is CASSPRGYYSGNTIYF.

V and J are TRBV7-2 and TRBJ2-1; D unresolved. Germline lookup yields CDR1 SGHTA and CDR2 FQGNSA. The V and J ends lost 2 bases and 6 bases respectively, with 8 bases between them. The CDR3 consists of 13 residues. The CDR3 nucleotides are TGTGCCAGCAGCTTAATCCTAGTCAATGAGCAGTTCTTC. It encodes CASSLILVNEQFF.

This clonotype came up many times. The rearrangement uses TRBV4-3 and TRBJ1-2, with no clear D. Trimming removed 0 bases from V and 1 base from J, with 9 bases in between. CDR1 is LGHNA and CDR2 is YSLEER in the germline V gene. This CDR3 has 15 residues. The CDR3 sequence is CASSQELVLNYGYTF. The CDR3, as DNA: TGCGCCAGCAGCCAAGAATTAGTACTTAACTATGGCTACACCTTC.

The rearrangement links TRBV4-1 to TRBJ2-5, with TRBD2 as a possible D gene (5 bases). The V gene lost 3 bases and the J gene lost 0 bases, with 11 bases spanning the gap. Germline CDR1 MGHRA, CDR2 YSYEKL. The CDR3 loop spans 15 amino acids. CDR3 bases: TGCGCCAGCAGCCAGGCGGGCAGGTACCAAGAGACCCAGTACTTC. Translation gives CASSQAGRYQETQYF.

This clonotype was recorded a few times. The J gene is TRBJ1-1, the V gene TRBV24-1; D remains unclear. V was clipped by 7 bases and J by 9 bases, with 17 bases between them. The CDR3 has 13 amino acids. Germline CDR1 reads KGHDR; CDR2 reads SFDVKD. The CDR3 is CATRDRAIAKAFF. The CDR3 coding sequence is TGTGCCACCAGGGACCGGGCGATCGCTAAAGCTTTCTTT.

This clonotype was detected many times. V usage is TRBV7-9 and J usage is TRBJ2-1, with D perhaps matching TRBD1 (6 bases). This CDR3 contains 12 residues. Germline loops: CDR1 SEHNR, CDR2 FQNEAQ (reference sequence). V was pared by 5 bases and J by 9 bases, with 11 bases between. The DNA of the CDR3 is TGTGCCAGCAGCCGCAGGGGCGGTGAGCAGTTCTTC. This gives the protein CASSRRGGEQFF.

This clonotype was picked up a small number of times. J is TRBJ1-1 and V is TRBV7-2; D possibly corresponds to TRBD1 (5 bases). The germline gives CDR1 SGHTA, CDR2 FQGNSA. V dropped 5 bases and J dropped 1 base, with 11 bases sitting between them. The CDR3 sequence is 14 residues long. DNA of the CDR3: TGTGCCAGCAGCCCGGGACCCCAGAACACTGAAGCTTTCTTT. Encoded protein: CASSPGPQNTEAFF.

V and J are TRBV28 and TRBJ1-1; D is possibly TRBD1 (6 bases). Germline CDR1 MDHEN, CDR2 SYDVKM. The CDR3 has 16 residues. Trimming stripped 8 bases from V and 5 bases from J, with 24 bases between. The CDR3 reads CASPGPGAGGGTEAFF. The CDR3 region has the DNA TGTGCCAGCCCGGGCCCGGGGGCGGGCGGAGGTACTGAAGCTTTCTTT.

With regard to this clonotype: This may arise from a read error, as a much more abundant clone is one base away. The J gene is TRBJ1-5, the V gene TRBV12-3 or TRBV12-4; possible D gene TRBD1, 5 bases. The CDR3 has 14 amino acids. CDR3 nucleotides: TGTGCCAGAAGTTTATGGGGGAGCAATCAGCCCCAGCATTTT. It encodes CARSLWGSNQPQHF.

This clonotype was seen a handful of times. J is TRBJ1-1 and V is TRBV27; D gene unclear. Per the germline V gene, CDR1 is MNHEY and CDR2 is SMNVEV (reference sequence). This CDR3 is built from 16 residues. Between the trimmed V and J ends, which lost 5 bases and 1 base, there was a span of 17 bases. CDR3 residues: CASSPGPGLKNTEAFF. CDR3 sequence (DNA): TGTGCCAGCAGTCCCGGGCCCGGTCTCAAGAACACTGAAGCTTTCTTT.

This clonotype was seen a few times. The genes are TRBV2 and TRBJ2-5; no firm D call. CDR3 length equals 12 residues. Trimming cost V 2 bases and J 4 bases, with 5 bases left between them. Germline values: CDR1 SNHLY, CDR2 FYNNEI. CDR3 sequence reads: CASSEHPETQYF. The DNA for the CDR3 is TGTGCCAGCAGTGAACACCCAGAGACCCAGTACTTC.

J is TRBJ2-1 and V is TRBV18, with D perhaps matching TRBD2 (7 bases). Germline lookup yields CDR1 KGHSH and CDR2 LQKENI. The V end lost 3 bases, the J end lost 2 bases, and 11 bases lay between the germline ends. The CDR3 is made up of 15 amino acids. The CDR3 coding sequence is TGTGCCAGCTCACCGCGGGGGCGGACCTACAATGAGCAGTTCTTC. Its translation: CASSPRGRTYNEQFF.

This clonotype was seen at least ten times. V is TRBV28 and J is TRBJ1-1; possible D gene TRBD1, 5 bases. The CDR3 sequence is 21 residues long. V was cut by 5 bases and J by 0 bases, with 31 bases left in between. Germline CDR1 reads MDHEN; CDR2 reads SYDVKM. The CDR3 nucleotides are TGTGCCAGCAGTCTTACGGGACCATCAAAAGGATGGGATCCCATGAACACTGAAGCTTTCTTT. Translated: CASSLTGPSKGWDPMNTEAFF.

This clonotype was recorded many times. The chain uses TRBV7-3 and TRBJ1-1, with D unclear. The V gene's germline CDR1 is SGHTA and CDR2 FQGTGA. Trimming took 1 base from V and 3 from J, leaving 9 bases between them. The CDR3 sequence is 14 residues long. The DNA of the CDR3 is TGTGCCAGCAGCTTAATCACCGGGTACACTGAAGCTTTCTTT. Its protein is CASSLITGYTEAFF.

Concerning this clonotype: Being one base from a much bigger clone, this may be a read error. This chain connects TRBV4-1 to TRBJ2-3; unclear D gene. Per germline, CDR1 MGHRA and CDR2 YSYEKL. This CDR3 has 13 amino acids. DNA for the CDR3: TGCACCAGCAGCCAAGATTTAGGAGATACGCAGTATTTT. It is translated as CTSSQDLGDTQYF.

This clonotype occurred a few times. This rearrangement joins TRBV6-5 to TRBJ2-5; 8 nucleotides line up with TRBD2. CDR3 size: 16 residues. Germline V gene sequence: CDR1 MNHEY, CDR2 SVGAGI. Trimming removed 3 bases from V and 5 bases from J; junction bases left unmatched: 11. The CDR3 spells CASSYSQRGFDETQYF. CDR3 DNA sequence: TGTGCCAGCAGTTATTCCCAGCGGGGGTTCGATGAGACCCAGTACTTC.

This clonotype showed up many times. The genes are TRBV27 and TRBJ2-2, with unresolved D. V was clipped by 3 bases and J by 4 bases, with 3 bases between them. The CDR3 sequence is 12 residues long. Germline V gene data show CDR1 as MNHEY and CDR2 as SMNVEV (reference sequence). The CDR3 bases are TGTGCCAGCAGTTTTACCACCGGGGAGCTGTTTTTT. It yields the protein CASSFTTGELFF.

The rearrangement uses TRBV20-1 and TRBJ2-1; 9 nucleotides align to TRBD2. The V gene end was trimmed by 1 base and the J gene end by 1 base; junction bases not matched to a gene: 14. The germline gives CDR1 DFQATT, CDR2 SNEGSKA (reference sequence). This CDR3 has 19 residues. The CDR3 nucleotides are TGCAGTGCTAGAGTAAAATATAGCGGGGGTCCCCTGTCCTACAATGAGCAGTTCTTC. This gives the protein CSARVKYSGGPLSYNEQFF.

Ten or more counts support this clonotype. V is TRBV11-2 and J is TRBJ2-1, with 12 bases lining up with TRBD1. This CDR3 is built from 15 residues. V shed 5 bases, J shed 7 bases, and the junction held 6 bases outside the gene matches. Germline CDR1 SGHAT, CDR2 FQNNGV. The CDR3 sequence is CASSAGGQGANEQFF. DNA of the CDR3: TGTGCCAGCAGCGCCGGGGGACAGGGGGCGAATGAGCAGTTCTTC. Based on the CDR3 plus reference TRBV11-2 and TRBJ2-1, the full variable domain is EAGVAQSPRYKIIEKRQSVAFWCNPISGHATLYWYQQILGQGPKLLIQFQNNGVVDDSQLPKDRFSAERLKGVDSTLKIQPAKLEDSAVYLCASSAGGQGANEQFFGPGTRLTVL.

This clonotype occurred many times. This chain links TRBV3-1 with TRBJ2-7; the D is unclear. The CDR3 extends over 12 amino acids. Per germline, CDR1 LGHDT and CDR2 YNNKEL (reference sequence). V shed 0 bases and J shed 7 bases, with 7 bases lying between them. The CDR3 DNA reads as TGTGCCAGCAGCCAAGACGCGCGGGAGCAGTACTTC. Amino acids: CASSQDAREQYF.

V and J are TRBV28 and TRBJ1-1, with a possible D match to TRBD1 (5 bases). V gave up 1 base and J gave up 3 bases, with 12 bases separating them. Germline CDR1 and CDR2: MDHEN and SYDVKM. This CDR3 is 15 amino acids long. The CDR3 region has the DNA TGTGCCAGCAGTTTATTTCGGGGGTCAGACACTGAAGCTTTCTTT. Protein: CASSLFRGSDTEAFF.

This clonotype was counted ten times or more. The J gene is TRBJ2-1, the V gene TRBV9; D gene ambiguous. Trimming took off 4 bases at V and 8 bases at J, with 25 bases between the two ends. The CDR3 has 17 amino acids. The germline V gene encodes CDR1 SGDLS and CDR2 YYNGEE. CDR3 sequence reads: CASSLLGRSLPPDEQFF. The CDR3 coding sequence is TGTGCCAGCAGCCTTTTGGGCCGGAGCCTACCTCCGGATGAGCAGTTCTTC.

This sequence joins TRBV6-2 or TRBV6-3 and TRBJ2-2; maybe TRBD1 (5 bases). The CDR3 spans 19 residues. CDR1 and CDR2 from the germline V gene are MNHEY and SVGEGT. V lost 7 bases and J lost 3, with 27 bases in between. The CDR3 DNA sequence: TGTGCCAGCACCTATCGAAGTTACAGGAGCAGAGACTACACCGGGGAGCTGTTTTTT. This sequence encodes CASTYRSYRSRDYTGELFF.